The 2 T cell receptor beta chains in this list originate from one sample, sequenced in a study of regulatory T cells in long-lasting Graves disease. In building TCR beta libraries, iRepertoire HTBI primers were used together with Arm-PCR of CDR3 regions. TCRdb reprocessed the multiplex PCR reads with MiXCR, giving one entry per CDR3 protein. This sample has about 620,000 distinct CDR3 sequences, with 16% found just once. Indicated time point: newly diagnosed GD, antithyroid drugs for less than 3 months. Preparation of the TCR library used RNA extracted from PBMCs. This same sample was also taken into another study, of T cells in Graves' hyperthyroidism and ophthalmopathy.

The source was peripheral blood mononuclear cells (PBMCs), collected at new diagnosis, from a patient treated with antithyroid drugs. These receptors were collected from a woman aged 25 to 39 with Graves disease.

The sample holds a few counts of this clonotype. V usage is TRBV5-1 and J usage is TRBJ2-7; no reliable D call. With 1 base removed from V and 2 bases from J, the gap between germline ends came to 7 bases. Germline CDR1 reads SGHRS; CDR2 reads YFSETQ. This CDR3 is 13 amino acids long. CDR3 sequence: CASSLTETYEQYF. CDR3 in DNA: TGCGCCAGCAGCTTGACAGAGACCTACGAGCAGTACTTC.

Ten or more counts support this clonotype. The chain is built from TRBV20-1 and TRBJ2-7; 8 positions agree with TRBD1. The length of the CDR3 is 13 residues. Germline CDR1 DFQATT, CDR2 SNEGSKA (reference sequence). J lost 3 bases, V lost 1 base, and 2 bases had no gene match. Here the CDR3 DNA reads TGCAGTGCTAGAGTCGGACAGGGCTACGAGCAGTACTTC. Its translation is CSARVGQGYEQYF.